The clone carrying this TCR beta chain has ten or more counts. Its antigen is not known. The same CDR3 also results from other DNA sequences found in this sample. The data were taken from a study of shared clonotypes between healthy human individuals. V was trimmed by 3 bases and J by 5 bases, leaving 11 bases between them. CDR1 is KGHSH, CDR2 LQKENI, per germline. CDR3 length equals 13 residues. The protocol was immunoSEQ multiplex PCR, while the TCRdb copy is restricted to in-frame clones and leaves out a portion. The table shows a few million clones, with approximately 94% occurring only once. Study results and limitations: Some clonotypes were shared by all four sorted-subset donors, while others were not shared. The non-shared ones had lower generation probabilities than the shared ones.

The J gene is TRBJ2-7, the V gene TRBV18; D is perhaps TRBD1 or TRBD2 (5 bases each). The source is a man aged 18 to 35 in good health. Specimen: naive CD4+ T cells sorted from blood. Regarding subset: CD45RA+ positively selected. CDR3 sequence (DNA): TGTGCCAGCTCACCCGGGACCGGAAACGAGCAGTACTTC. It yields the protein CASSPGTGNEQYF.